The present T cell receptor beta chain was sequenced within a study of blood T cells in healthy people across ages. A second PCR of about 7 to 11 cycles used a sample-barcoded 5' primer and a J-beta primer mix. TCRdb passed the 5' RACE reads through MiXCR, listing each CDR3 protein once. Found here are around 900,000 distinct CDR3 sequences, around 26% of them singletons; the top ten hold roughly 17%. They isolated at least 6 million PBMCs from each sample. This CDR3 contains 14 residues. In regard to this clonotype: The junction departs from the called germline gene at one end, perhaps through a read error.

The TCR was taken from a woman aged 80 or over in good health. The sample taken for sequencing was blood. This chain links TRBV12-3 or TRBV12-4 with TRBJ2-3; D is uncertain. The CDR3 loop reads CVSSFRHGTDAQYF. In DNA form, the CDR3 reads TGTGTCAGCAGTTTTAGACATGGCACAGATGCGCAGTATTTT.